This T cell receptor beta chain was profiled in a study of beta chain features in type 1 diabetes. Study conclusions and caveats: When Type 1 diabetes patients were examined, their TCRB CDR3s proved moderately but significantly shorter in all four CD4+ subsets.

Concerning this clone itself: Its antigen remains unidentified.

What was sequenced were expressed TCRB transcripts, since all of the isolated RNA had been reverse transcribed. Clones were sequenced by immunoSEQ multiplex PCR, and TCRdb holds only the in-frame ones, with some missing. This table holds around 150,000 clones, about 9.3% found once. This clonotype originated in a man aged 30 to 39 with type 1 diabetes. The sample comprised central memory CD4+ T cells from blood.

For the CDR3, the DNA is TGCAGCGTTGGCGGATCGGGAACCGGGGAGCTGTTTTTT. Translation: CSVGGSGTGELFF. The gene calls are TRBV29-1 and TRBJ2-2; TRBD2 is a possible D gene (5 bases). The CDR3 sequence is 13 residues long. CDR1 is SQVTM and CDR2 is ANQGSEA in the germline V gene. The V end lost 4 bases, the J end lost 5 bases, and 11 bases lay between the germline ends.